The 3 T cell receptor beta chains reported below all come from one sample, sequenced in a study of blood T cells in healthy people across ages. Using a J-beta primer mix together with a sample-barcoded 5' primer, a second PCR was run for about 6 to 11 cycles. Each CDR3 protein is one row after TCRdb ran MiXCR on the 5' RACE reads. The sample yields approximately 780,000 distinct CDR3 sequences, around 25% seen once. These data also featured in a second study, about T cells of mothers and their children.

Sequenced input: blood. These receptors all stem from a boy younger than 18 in good health.

This clonotype came up a few times. The gene calls are TRBV30 and TRBJ1-6; D might be TRBD1 (5 bases). Trimming removed 7 bases from V and 7 bases from J, with 11 bases in between. Germline CDR1 reads GTSNPN; CDR2 reads SVGIG (reference sequence). This CDR3 has 12 residues. This CDR3 reads CALGRRNSPLHF. DNA for the CDR3: TGTGCCTTGGGACGGAGGAATTCACCCCTCCACTTT.

The CDR3 is CASSFGREVSYNEQFF. The CDR3 DNA reads TGTGCCAGCAGTTTCGGGCGGGAGGTGTCCTACAATGAGCAGTTCTTC. The chain is built from TRBV28 and TRBJ2-1, with 8 bases lining up with TRBD2. The CDR3 extends over 16 amino acids. Unmatched junction bases numbered 5, after V lost 3 bases and J lost 1 base. Germline V gene sequence: CDR1 MDHEN, CDR2 SYDVKM.

In its sample, this clonotype was seen a few times. J is TRBJ2-4 and V is TRBV10-3; 14 bases map to TRBD2. CDR3 length: 19 residues. J gave up 8 bases and V 4 bases, and 16 bases lay outside the gene matches. From germline, CDR1 is ENHRY and CDR2 SYGVKD. For the CDR3, the DNA is TGTGCCATCAGTGCCGGGCAGACTGGACTAGCGGGGGGCCGGGACATTCAGTACTTC. Translated, it gives CAISAGQTGLAGGRDIQYF.